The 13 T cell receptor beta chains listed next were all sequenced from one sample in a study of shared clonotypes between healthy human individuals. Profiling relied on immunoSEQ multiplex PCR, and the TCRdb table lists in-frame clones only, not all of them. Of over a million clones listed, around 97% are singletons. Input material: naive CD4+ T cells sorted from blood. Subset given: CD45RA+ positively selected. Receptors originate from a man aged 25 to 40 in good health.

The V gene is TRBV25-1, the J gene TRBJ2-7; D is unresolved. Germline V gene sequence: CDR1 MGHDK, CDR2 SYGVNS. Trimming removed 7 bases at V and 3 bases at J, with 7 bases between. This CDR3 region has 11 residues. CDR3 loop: CASTSLYEQYF. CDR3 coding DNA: TGTGCCAGCACTTCCCTCTACGAGCAGTACTTC.

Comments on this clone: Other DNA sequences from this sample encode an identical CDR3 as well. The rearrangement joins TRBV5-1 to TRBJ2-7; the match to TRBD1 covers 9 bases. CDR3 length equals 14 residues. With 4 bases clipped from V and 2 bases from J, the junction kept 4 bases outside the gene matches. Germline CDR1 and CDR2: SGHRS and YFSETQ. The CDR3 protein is CASSLTGGTYEQYF. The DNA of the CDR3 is TGCGCCAGCAGCCTGACAGGGGGGACCTACGAGCAGTACTTC.

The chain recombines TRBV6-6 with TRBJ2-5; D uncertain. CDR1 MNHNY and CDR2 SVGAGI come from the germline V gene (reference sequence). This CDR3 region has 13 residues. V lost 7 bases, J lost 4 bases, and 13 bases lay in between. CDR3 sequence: CASNTPAGETQYF. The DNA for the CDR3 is TGTGCCAGCAATACGCCGGCAGGAGAGACCCAGTACTTC.

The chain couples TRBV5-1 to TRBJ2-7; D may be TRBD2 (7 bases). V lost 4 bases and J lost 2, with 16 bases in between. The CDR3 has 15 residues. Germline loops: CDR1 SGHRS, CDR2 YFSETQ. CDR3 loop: CASSEAGRDTYEQYF. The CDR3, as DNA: TGCGCCAGCAGCGAAGCGGGGAGGGACACCTACGAGCAGTACTTC.

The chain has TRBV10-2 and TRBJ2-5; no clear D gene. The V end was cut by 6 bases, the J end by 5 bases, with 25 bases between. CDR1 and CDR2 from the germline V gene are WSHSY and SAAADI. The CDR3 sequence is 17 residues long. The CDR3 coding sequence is TGCGCCAGCAGCTTGCCTTCCATACCAAAAAGCGCGGAGACCCAGTACTTC. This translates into CASSLPSIPKSAETQYF.

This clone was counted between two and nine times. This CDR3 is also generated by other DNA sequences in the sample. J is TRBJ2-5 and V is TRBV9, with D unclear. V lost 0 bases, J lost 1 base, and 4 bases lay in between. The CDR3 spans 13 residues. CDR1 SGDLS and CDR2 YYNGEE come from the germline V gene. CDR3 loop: CASSVGVQETQYF. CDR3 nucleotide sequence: TGTGCCAGCAGCGTAGGAGTCCAAGAGACCCAGTACTTC.

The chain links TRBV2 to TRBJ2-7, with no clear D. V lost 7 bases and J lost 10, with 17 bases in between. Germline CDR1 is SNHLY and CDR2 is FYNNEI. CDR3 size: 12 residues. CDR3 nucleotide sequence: TGTGCCAGCAAGCTATACGGAGCATATCAGTACTTC. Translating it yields CASKLYGAYQYF.

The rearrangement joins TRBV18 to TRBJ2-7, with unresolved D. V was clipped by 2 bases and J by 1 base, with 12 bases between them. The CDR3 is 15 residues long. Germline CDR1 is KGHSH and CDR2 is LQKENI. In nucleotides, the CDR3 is TGTGCCAGCTCACCATCTACCGGATTGTCCTACGAGCAGTACTTC. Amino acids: CASSPSTGLSYEQYF.

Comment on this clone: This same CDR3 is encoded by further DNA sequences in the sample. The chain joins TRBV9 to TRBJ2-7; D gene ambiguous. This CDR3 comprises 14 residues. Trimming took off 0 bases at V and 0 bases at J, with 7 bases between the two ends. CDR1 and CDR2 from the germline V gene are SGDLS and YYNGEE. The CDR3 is CASSVGPSSYEQYF. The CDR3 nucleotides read TGTGCCAGCAGCGTAGGTCCCAGCTCCTACGAGCAGTACTTC.

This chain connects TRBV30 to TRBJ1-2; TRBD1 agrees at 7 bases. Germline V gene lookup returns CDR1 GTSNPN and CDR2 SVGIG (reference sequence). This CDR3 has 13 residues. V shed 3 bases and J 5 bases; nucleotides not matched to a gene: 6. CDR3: CAWRQGWGYGYTF. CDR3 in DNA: TGTGCCTGGAGACAGGGGTGGGGATATGGCTACACCTTC.

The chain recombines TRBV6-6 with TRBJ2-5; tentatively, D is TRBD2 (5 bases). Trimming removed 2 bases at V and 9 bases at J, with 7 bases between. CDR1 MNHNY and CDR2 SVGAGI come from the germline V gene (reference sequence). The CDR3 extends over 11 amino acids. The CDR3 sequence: CASSYTEAQYF. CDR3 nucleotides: TGTGCCAGCAGTTACACGGAGGCCCAGTACTTC.

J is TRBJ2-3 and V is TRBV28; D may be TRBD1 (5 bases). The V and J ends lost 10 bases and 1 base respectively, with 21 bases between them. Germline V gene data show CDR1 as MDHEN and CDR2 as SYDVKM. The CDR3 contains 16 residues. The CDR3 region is CAIQAQGWERTDTQYF. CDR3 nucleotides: TGTGCCATACAGGCTCAGGGTTGGGAACGCACAGATACGCAGTATTTT.

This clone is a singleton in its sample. The CDR3, as DNA: TGCGCCAGCAGCCACCCGGACAGGATCGGGGAGCTGTTTTTT. This encodes CASSHPDRIGELFF. This chain links TRBV5-1 with TRBJ2-2, with 7 bases aligning to TRBD1. Losses at the gene ends were 4 bases for V and 7 bases for J; bases not matched to a gene: 7. The CDR3 has 14 amino acids. Germline CDR1 SGHRS, CDR2 YFSETQ.